This T cell receptor (beta chain) was sequenced for a study of regulatory T cells in long-lasting Graves disease. Broader study findings: Clonotypes that were public and shared totalled around 2,700 in persistent patients versus over 800 in new patients.

There are 14 residues in the CDR3. Per the germline V gene, CDR1 is SGHRS and CDR2 is YFSETQ. Trimming took off 2 bases at V and 5 bases at J, with 13 bases between the two ends. This clonotype was counted at least ten times. Its specificity is unknown. Combining iRepertoire HTBI primers with Arm-PCR of CDR3 regions, the authors built TCR beta libraries. TCRdb recomputed calls from the multiplex PCR reads with MiXCR, one row per CDR3 protein. The sample yields around 500,000 distinct CDR3 sequences, about 14% seen once. Indicated time point: newly diagnosed GD, antithyroid drugs for less than 3 months. With RNA extracted from PBMCs as input, the TCR library was made. The sample was also reused in another study, on T cells in Graves' hyperthyroidism and ophthalmopathy. That source adds: Diagnoses were established using clinical symptoms, serum thyroxine and TRAb, thyroid ultrasound and orbital computed tomography.

Source: peripheral blood mononuclear cells (PBMCs), taken at new diagnosis, from a patient treated with antithyroid drugs. This receptor was taken from a man aged 25 to 40 with Graves disease. This chain uses TRBV5-1 with TRBJ1-1; no firm D call. The CDR3 DNA is TGCGCCAGCAGCTTACCCTCGGTTTGGACTGAAGCTTTCTTT. Translated, it gives CASSLPSVWTEAFF.